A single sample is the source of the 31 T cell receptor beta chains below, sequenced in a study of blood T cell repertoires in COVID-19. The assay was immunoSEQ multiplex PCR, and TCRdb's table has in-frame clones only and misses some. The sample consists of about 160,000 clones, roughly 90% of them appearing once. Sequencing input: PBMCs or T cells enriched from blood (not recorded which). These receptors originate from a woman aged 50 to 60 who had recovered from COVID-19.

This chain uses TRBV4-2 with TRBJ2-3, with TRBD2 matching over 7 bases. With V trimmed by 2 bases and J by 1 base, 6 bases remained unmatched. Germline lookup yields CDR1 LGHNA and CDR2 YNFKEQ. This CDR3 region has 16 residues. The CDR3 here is CASSQSGGRGTDTQYF. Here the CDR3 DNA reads TGTGCCAGCAGCCAATCCGGGGGGAGGGGCACAGATACGCAGTATTTT.

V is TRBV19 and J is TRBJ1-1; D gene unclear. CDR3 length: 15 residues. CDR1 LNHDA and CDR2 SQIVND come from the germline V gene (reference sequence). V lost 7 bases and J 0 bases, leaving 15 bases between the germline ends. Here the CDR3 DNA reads TGTGCCAGTAATGGTGGGGAGGGATTGAACACTGAAGCTTTCTTT. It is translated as CASNGGEGLNTEAFF. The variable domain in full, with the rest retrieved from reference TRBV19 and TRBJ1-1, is DGGITQSPKYLFRKEGQNVTLSCEQNLNHDAMYWYRQDPGQGLRLIYYSQIVNDFQKGDIAEGYSVSREKKESFPLTVTSAQKNPTAFYLCASNGGEGLNTEAFFGQGTRLTVV.

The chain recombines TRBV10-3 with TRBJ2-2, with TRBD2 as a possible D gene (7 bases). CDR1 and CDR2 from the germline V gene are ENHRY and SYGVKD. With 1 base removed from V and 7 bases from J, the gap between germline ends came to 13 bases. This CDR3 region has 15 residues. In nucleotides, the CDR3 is TGTGCCATCAGTGAGTGGGGGGGCCTCAACGGGGAGCTGTTTTTT. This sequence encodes CAISEWGGLNGELFF.

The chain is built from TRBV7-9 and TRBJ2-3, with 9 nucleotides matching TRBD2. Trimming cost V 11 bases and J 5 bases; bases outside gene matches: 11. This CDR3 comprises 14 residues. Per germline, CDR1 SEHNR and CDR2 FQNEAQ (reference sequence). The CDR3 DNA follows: TGTGCCGTCCCCGGGACTAGCCTGGTAGATACGCAGTATTTT. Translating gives CAVPGTSLVDTQYF.

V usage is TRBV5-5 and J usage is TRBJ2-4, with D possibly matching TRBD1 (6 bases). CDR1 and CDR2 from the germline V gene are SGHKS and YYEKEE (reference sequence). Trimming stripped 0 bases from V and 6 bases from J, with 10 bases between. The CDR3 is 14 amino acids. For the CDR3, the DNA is TGTGCCAGCAGCTTGGGTCAGGGGATAAACATTCAGTACTTC. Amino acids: CASSLGQGINIQYF.

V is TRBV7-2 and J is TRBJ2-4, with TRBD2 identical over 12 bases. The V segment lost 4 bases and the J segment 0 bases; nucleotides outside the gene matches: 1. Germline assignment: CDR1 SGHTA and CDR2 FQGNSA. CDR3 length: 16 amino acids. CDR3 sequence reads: CASSSSGGAAKNIQYF. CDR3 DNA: TGTGCCAGCAGCTCTAGCGGGGGGGCAGCCAAAAACATTCAGTACTTC.

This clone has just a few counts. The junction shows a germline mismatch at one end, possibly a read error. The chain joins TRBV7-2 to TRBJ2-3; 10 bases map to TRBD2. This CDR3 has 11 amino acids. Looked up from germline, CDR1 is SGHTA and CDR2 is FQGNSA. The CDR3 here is CASSLLAGAGF. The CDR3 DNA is TGTGCCAGCAGCTTACTAGCGGGGGCCGGTTTT.

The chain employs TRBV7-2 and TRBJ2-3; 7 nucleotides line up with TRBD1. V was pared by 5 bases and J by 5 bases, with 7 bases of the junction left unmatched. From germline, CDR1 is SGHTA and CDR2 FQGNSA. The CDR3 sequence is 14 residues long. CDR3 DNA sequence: TGTGCCAGCAGCCTAGGGACAGTCCGAGATACGCAGTATTTT. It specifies CASSLGTVRDTQYF.

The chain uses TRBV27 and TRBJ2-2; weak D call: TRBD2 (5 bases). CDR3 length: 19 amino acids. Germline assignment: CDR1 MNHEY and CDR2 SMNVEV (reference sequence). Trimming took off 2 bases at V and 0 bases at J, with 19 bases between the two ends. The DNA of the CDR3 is TGTGCCAGCAGTTTAGAGGGATCGACTACCTACACGAACACCGGGGAGCTGTTTTTT. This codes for CASSLEGSTTYTNTGELFF.

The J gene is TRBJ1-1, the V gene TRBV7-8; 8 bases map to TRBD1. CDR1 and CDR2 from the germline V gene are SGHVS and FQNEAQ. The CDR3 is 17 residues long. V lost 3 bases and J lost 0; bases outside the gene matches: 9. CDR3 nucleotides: TGTGCCAGCAGCTTTGGACAGGGCGGTCGCATGAACACTGAAGCTTTCTTT. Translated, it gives CASSFGQGGRMNTEAFF.

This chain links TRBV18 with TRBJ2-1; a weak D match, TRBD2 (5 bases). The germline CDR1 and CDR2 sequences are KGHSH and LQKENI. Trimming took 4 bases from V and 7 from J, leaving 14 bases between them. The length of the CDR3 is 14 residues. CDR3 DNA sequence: TGTGCCAGCTCACAGGTTAGCGCTGGGAATGAGCAGTTCTTC. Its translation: CASSQVSAGNEQFF.

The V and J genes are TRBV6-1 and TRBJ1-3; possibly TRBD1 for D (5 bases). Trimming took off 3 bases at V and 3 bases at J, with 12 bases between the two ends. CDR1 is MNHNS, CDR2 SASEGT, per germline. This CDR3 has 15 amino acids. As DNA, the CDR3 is TGTGCCAGCAGTGACGACAGTAGTATTGGAAACACCATATATTTT. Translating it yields CASSDDSSIGNTIYF.

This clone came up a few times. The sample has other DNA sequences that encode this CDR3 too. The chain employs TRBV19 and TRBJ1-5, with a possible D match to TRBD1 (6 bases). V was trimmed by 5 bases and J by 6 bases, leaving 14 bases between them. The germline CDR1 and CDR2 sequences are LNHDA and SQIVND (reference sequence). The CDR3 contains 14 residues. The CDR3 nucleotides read TGTGCCAGTAGTCGGCAGGGGCTCGGTCAGCCCCAGCATTTT. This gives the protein CASSRQGLGQPQHF.

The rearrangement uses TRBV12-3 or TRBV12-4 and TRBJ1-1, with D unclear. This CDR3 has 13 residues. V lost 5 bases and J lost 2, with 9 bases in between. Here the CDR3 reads CASSPRLNTEAFF. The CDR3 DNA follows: TGTGCCAGCAGTCCGCGACTCAACACTGAAGCTTTCTTT.

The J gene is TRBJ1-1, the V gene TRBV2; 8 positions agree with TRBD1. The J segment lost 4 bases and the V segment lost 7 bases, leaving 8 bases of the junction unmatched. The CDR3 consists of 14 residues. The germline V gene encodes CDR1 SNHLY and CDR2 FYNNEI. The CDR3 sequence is CASTTDRVITEAFF. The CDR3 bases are TGTGCCAGCACCACGGACAGGGTGATCACTGAAGCTTTCTTT.

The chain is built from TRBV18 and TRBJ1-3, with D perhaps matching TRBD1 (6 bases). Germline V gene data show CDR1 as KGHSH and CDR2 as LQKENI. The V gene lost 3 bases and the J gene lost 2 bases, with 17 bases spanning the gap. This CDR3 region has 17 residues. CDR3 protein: CASSPMPLGTTGNTIYF. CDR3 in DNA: TGTGCCAGCTCACCTATGCCACTAGGGACAACTGGAAACACCATATATTTT.

The DNA for the CDR3 is TGTGCCAGCAGCTTGGACTCCGAGCAGTACTTC. Its protein is CASSLDSEQYF. The rearrangement uses TRBV7-9 and TRBJ2-7, with D maybe TRBD2 (5 bases). The CDR3 consists of 11 residues. V lost 3 bases, J lost 6 bases, and 6 bases lay in between. Germline lookup yields CDR1 SEHNR and CDR2 FQNEAQ (reference sequence).

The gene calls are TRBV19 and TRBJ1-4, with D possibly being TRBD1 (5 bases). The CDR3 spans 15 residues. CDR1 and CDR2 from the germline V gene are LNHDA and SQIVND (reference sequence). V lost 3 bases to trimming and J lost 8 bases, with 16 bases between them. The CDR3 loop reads CASSIYSGGEEKLFF. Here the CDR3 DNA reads TGTGCCAGTAGTATTTATTCGGGAGGGGAGGAAAAACTGTTTTTT.

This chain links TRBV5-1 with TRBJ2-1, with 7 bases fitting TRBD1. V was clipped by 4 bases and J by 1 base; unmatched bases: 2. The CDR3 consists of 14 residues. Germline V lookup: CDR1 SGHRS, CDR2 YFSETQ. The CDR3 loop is CASSQGQSYNEQFF. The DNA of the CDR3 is TGCGCCAGCAGCCAGGGACAGTCCTACAATGAGCAGTTCTTC.

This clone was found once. The CDR3 nucleotides read TGTGCCAGCAGTGACGGGGACAGGTGGGACCCTGGGAACACTGAAGCTTTCTTT. It specifies CASSDGDRWDPGNTEAFF. This sequence joins TRBV6-4 and TRBJ1-1, with 8 bases fitting TRBD1. J lost 1 base, V lost 2 bases, and 12 bases had no gene match. This CDR3 has 18 amino acids. CDR1 and CDR2 (germline): MRHNA, SNTAGT.

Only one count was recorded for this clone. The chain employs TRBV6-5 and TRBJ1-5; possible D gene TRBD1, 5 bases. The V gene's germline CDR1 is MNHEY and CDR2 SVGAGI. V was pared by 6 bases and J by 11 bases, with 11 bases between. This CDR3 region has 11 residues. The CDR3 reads CASSDSPTQHF. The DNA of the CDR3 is TGTGCCAGCAGCGACAGTCCGACCCAGCATTTT.

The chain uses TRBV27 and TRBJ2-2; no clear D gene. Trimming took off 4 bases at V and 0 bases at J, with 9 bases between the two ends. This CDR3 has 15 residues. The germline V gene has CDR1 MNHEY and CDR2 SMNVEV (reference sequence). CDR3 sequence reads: CASSSAGTNTGELFF. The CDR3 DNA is TGTGCCAGCAGTTCGGCAGGAACGAACACCGGGGAGCTGTTTTTT.

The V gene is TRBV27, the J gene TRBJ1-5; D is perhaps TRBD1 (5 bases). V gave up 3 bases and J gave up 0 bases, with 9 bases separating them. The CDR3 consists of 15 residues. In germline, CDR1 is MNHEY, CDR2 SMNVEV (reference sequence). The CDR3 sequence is CASSFSGYSNQPQHF. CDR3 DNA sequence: TGTGCCAGCAGTTTTTCAGGGTATAGCAATCAGCCCCAGCATTTT.

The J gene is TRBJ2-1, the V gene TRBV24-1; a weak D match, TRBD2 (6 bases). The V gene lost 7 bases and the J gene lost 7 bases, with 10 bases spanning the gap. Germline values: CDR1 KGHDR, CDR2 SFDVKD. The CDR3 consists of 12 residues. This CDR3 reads CATRSGQNEQFF. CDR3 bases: TGTGCCACCAGAAGCGGGCAGAATGAGCAGTTCTTC.

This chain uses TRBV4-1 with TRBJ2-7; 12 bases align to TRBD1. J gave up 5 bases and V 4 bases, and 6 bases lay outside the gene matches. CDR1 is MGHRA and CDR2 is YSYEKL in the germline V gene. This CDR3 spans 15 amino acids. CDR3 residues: CASSLGDRGQDEQYF. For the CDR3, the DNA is TGCGCCAGCAGCCTTGGGGACAGGGGGCAAGACGAGCAGTACTTC.

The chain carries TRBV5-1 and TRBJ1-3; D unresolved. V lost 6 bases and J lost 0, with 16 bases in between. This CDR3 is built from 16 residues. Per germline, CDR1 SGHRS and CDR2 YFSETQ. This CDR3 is CASTGVTLGSGNTIYF. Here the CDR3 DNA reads TGCGCCAGCACCGGGGTCACCCTGGGCTCTGGAAACACCATATATTTT.

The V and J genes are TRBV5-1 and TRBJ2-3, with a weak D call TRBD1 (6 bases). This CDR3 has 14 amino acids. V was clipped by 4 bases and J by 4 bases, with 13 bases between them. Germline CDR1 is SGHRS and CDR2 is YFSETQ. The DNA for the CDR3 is TGCGCCAGCAGCATACAGGGTGGCGCAGATACGCAGTATTTT. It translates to CASSIQGGADTQYF.

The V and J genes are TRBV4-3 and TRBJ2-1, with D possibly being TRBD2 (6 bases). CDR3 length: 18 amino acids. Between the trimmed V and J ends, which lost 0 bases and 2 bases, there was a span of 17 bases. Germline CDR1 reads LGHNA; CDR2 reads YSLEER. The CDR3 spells CASSQDLAGPGTYNEQFF. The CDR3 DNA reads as TGCGCCAGCAGCCAAGATCTGGCGGGGCCAGGGACCTACAATGAGCAGTTCTTC.

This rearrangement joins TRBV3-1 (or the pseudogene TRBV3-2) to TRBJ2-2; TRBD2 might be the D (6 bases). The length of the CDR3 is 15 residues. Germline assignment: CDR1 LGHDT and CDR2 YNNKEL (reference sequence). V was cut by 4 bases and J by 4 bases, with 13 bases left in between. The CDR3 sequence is CASSRGAGTTGELFF. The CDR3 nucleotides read TGTGCCAGCAGCCGAGGGGCGGGAACCACCGGGGAGCTGTTTTTT.

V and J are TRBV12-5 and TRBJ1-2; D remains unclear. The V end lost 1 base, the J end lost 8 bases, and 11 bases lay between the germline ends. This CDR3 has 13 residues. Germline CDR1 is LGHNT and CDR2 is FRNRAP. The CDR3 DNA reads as TGTGCTAGTGGTTTGGGAGCCCTTTCCGGCTACACCTTC. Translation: CASGLGALSGYTF.

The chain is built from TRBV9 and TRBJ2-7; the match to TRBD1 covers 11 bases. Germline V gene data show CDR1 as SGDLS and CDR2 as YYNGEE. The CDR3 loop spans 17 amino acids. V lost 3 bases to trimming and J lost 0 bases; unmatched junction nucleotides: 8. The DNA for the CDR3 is TGTGCCAGCAGCGGCGATACCGGGACAGGGGGCTCCTACGAGCAGTACTTC. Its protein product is CASSGDTGTGGSYEQYF.